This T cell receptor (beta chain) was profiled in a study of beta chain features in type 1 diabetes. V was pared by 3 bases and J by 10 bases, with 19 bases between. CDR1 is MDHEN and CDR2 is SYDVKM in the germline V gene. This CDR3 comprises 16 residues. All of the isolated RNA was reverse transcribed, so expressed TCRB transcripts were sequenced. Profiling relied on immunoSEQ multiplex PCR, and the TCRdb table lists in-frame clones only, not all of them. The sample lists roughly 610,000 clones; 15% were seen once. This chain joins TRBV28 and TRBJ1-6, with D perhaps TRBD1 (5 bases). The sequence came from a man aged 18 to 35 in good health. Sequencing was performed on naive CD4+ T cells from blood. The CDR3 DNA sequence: TGTGCCAGCAGTTTCACCCCGGGTCAGGGAGGATCACCCCTCCACTTT. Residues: CASSFTPGQGGSPLHF.